The entry that follows covers one T cell receptor beta chain sequence. The data derive from a study of OX40 agonist ivuxolimab in advanced cancers. Only in-frame clones appear in the TCRdb table, and some are missing; sequencing was by immunoSEQ multiplex PCR. The sample lists roughly 60,000 clones, under 90% seen once, with about 2.2% in the top ten. This CDR3 contains 14 residues. Germline CDR1 SGDLS, CDR2 YYNGEE. Trimming removed 4 bases at V and 3 bases at J, with 13 bases between. The input for sequencing was CD4+ or CD8+ T cells sorted from blood, taken in a trial of the OX40 agonist ivuxolimab. This clonotype was obtained from an adult with an advanced solid tumor such as melanoma, head and neck, liver or kidney cancer. The V gene is TRBV9, the J gene TRBJ1-1; D call uncertain. Here the CDR3 DNA reads TGTGCCAGCAGCCCACTCGTGAGGGACACTGAAGCTTTCTTT. It encodes CASSPLVRDTEAFF.